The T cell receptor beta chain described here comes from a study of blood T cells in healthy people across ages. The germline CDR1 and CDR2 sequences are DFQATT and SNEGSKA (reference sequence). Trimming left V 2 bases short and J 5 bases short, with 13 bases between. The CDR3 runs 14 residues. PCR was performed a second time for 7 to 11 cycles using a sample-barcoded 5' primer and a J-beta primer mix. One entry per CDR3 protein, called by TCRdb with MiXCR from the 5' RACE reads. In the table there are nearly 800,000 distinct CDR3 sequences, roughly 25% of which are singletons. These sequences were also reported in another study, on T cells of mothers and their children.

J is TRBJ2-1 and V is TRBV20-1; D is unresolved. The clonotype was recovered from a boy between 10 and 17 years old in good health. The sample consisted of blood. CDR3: CSARNRLLDNEQFF. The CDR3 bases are TGCAGTGCTAGAAATAGGTTGTTGGACAATGAGCAGTTCTTC.